The 2 T cell receptor beta chains in this list originate from one sample, sequenced in a study of blood T cell repertoires in COVID-19. Assay used: immunoSEQ multiplex PCR; TCRdb lists only in-frame clones, some missing. The top ten clones hold around 0.67% of a sample with 200,000 to 300,000 clones, over 75% of them seen once. The sample was peripheral blood. Every receptor here comes from a human donor in a cohort sampled during active COVID-19.

The chain combines TRBV28 with TRBJ1-2, with D uncertain. CDR1 MDHEN and CDR2 SYDVKM come from the germline V gene. The V and J ends lost 7 bases and 7 bases respectively, with 16 bases between them. The CDR3 spans 13 residues. The CDR3 bases are TGTGCCAGCACCCCGGGAGCTTTAGGTGGCTACACCTTC. Translation gives CASTPGALGGYTF.

This clone occurred a few times. The same CDR3 is also encoded by other DNA sequences in this sample. Here the CDR3 DNA reads TGTGCCAGCAGCTTAGCCGGGACTCACAATGAGCAGTTCTTC. The encoded protein is CASSLAGTHNEQFF. This chain links TRBV7-9 with TRBJ2-1; a possible D gene is TRBD2 (6 bases). Germline V CDR1 and CDR2: SEHNR, FQNEAQ (reference sequence). The CDR3 spans 14 residues. V was cut by 0 bases and J by 5 bases, with 8 bases left in between.